This T cell receptor beta chain was sequenced for a study of T cell repertoires in cytomegalovirus infection (dated by TCRdb to about 2019). Regarding the complete study: The peptide stimulations were aimed at well-studied HLA-B-restricted epitopes as well as recently identified HLA-C-restricted CMV epitopes, whose presentation resists viral immunomodulation. Donor HLA type was relevant to the analysis, because carriage of CMV infection together with the matching HLA type was indicated by public TCR beta signatures. Study-level results and caveats: The ex vivo response was dominated by HLA-C-restricted CMV-specific TCR beta clonotypes, which also provided the single most frequent clonotype in two of eight donors. Carriers of CMV infection plus the relevant HLA type were discriminated by the cumulative frequency of public TCR beta family members in the study cohort and in an independent approximately 360-donor cohort.

The instrument was an Illumina HiSeq 1500. TCRdb reanalyzed the raw reads on its own, using fastp at Q25 for trimming and MiXCR for clone calling, and kept in-frame beta chains. For every CDR3 protein sequence, its rows merge into one entry that carries the most common genes and DNA. This sample has approximately 310,000 distinct CDR3 sequences in its table, and about 25% of those were observed once. Roughly 13% of the sample comes from the top ten. This specimen's treatment or condition label, per the study, means: in vitro stimulation with specific CMV peptide epitopes to enrich CMV-specific T cells. Trimming accounts for 9 bases at V and 4 bases at J, while the number of junction bases matched to no gene is 3. The CDR3 contains 13 residues, cysteine and phenylalanine counted. Solely the CDR3 DNA is kept, with 39 bases framed from the first base. CDR1 and CDR2 (MNHNS, SASEGT) derive from the germline V gene.

This clonotype showed up many times. Its antigen is currently not known. Base qualities are not recorded, but no much larger clone differs from it by a single base. Source: cultured PBMCs, taken from culture after CMV antigen stimulation. The sequence links TRBV6-1 to TRBJ1-5, with TRBD1 identical over 10 junction bases. The clonotype was recovered from a human donor in good health (CMV status not recorded). Some clones in this sample may be carry-over from other donors' samples. The DNA sequence reads TGTGCCAGTCTGGGACAGGGGAATCAGCCCCAGCATTTT. The translation is CASLGQGNQPQHF.